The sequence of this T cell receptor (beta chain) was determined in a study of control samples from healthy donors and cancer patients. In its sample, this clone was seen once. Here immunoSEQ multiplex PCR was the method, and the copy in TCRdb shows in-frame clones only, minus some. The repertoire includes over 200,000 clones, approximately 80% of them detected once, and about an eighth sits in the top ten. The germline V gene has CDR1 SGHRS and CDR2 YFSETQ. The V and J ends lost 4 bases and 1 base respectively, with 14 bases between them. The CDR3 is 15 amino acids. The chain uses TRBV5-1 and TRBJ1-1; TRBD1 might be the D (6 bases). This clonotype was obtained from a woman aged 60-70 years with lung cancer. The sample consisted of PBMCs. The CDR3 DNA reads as TGCGCCAGCAGCCTGGGGGGCAGGGGGAACACTGAAGCTTTCTTT. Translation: CASSLGGRGNTEAFF.